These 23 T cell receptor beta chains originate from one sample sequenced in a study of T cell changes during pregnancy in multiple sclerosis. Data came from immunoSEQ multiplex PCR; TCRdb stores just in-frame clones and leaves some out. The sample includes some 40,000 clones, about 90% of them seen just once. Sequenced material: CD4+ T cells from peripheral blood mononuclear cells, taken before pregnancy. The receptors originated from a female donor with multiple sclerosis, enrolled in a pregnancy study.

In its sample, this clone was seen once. The CDR3 sequence: CAIARGLAGTGELFF. For the CDR3, the DNA is TGTGCCATCGCACGTGGACTAGCGGGAACCGGGGAGCTGTTTTTT. The chain is built from TRBV10-3 and TRBJ2-2; 12 bases are a match to TRBD2. In germline, CDR1 is ENHRY, CDR2 SYGVKD. The junction had 6 bases not matched to a gene; V was cut back by 8 bases and J by 5 bases. This CDR3 region has 15 residues.

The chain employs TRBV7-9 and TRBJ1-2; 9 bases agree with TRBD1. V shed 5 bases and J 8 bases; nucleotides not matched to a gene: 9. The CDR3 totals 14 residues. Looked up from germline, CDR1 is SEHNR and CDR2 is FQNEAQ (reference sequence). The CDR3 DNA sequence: TGTGCCAGCAGCCGGGGACAGGGCCATAGGGGCTACACCTTC. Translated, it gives CASSRGQGHRGYTF.

Here the CDR3 DNA reads TGTGCCAGCAGCTTAAATGCAGGGATAGACGGCTACACCTTC. This translates into CASSLNAGIDGYTF. The rearrangement uses TRBV7-3 and TRBJ1-2; possible D gene TRBD1, 5 bases. Trimming removed 1 base at V and 8 bases at J, with 14 bases between. This CDR3 has 14 amino acids. Germline CDR1 SGHTA, CDR2 FQGTGA.

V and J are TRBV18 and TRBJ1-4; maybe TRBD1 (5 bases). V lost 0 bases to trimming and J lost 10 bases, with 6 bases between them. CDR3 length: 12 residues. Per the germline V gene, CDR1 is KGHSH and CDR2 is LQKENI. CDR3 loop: CASSPPGGKLFF. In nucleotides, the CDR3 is TGTGCCAGCTCACCACCGGGGGGAAAACTGTTTTTT.

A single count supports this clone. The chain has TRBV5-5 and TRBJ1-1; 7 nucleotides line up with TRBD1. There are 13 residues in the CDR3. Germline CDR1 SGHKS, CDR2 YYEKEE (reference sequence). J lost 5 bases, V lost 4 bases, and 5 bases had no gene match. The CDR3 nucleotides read TGTGCCAGCAGCCGACAGGGCGGAACTGAAGCTTTCTTT. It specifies CASSRQGGTEAFF.

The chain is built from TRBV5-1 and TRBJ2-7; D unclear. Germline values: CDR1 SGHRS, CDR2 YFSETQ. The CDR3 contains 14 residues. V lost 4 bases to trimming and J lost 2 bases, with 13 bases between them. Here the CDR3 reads CASSTTAAAYEQYF. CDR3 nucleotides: TGCGCCAGCAGCACCACAGCTGCTGCCTACGAGCAGTACTTC.

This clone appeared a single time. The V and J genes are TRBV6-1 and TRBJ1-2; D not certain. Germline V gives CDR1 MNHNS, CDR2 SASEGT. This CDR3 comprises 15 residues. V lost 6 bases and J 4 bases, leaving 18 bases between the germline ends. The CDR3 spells CASSQPSAYVYGYTF. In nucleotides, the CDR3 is TGTGCCAGCAGCCAACCCTCAGCGTACGTCTATGGCTACACCTTC.

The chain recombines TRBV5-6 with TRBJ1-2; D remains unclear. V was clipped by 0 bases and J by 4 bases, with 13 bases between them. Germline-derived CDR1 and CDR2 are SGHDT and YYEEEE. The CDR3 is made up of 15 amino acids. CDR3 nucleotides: TGTGCCAGCAGCTTGGTCCGGGAACATGGCTATGGCTACACCTTC. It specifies CASSLVREHGYGYTF.

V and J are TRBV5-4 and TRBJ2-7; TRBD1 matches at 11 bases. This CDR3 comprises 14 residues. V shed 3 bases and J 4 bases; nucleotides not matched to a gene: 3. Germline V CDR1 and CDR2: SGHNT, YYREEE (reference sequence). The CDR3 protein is CASSSGTGGYEQYF. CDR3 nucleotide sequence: TGTGCCAGCAGCTCCGGGACAGGGGGTTACGAGCAGTACTTC.

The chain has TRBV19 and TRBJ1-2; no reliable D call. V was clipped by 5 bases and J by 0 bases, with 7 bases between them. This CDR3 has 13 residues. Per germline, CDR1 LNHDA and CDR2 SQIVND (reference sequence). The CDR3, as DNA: TGTGCCAGTAGTGAGATTTCTAACTATGGCTACACCTTC. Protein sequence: CASSEISNYGYTF.

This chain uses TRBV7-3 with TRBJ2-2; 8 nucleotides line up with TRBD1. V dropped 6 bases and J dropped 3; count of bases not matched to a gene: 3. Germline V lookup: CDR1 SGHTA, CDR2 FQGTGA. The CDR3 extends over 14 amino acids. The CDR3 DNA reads TGTGCCAGCAGATCGACAGGGGACACCGGGGAGCTGTTTTTT. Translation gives CASRSTGDTGELFF. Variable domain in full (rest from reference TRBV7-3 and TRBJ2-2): GAGVSQTPSNKVTEKGKYVELRCDPISGHTALYWYRQSLGQGPEFLIYFQGTGAADDSGLPNDRFFAVRPEGSVSTLKIQRTERGDSAVYLCASRSTGDTGELFFGEGSRLTVL.

This CDR3 is CASSPRTGQRGYTF. CDR3 sequence (DNA): TGCGCCAGCAGCCCAAGGACAGGCCAAAGGGGCTACACCTTC. The V and J genes are TRBV4-1 and TRBJ1-2; TRBD1 matches at 7 bases. Germline V gene lookup returns CDR1 MGHRA and CDR2 YSYEKL. V was pared by 4 bases and J by 8 bases, with 10 bases of the junction left unmatched. The CDR3 covers 14 residues.

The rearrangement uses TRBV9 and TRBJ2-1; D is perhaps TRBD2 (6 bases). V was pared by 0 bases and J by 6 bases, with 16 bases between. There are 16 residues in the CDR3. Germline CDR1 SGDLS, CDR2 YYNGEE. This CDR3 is CASSVGGALVSNEQFF. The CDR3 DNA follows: TGTGCCAGCAGCGTAGGCGGGGCACTAGTCAGCAATGAGCAGTTCTTC. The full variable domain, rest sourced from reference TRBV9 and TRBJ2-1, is DSGVTQTPKHLITATGQRVTLRCSPRSGDLSVYWYQQSLDQGLQFLIQYYNGEERAKGNILERFSAQQFPDLHSELNLSSLELGDSALYFCASSVGGALVSNEQFFGPGTRLTVL.

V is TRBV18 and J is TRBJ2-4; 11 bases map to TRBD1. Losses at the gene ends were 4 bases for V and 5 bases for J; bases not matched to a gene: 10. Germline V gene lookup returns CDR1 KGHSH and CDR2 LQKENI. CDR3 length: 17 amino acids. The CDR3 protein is CASSLSFPGQGENIQYF. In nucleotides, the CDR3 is TGTGCCAGCTCACTCTCATTCCCGGGACAGGGGGAAAACATTCAGTACTTC.

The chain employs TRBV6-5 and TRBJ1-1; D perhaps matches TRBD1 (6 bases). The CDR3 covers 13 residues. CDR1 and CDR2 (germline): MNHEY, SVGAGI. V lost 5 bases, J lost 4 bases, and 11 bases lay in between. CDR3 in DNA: TGTGCCAGCAGTCGACAGGCTCTCACTGAAGCTTTCTTT. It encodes CASSRQALTEAFF.

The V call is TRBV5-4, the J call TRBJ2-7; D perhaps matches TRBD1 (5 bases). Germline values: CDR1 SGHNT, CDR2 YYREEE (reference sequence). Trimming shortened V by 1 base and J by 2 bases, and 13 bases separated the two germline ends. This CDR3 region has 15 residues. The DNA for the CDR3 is TGTGCCAGCAGCTTGTTCGTTGCAGGGACCTACGAGCAGTACTTC. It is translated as CASSLFVAGTYEQYF.

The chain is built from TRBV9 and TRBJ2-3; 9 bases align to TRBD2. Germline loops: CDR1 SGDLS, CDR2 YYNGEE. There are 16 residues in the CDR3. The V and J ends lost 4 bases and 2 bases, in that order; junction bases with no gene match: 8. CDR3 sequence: CASSPNGGGDTDTQYF. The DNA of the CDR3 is TGTGCCAGCAGCCCAAACGGCGGGGGGGACACAGATACGCAGTATTTT.

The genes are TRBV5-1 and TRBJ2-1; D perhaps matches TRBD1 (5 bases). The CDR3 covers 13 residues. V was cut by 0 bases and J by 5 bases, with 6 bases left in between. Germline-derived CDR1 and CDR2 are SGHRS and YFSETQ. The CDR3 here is CASSLAGNNEQFF. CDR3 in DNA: TGCGCCAGCAGCTTGGCAGGGAACAATGAGCAGTTCTTC.

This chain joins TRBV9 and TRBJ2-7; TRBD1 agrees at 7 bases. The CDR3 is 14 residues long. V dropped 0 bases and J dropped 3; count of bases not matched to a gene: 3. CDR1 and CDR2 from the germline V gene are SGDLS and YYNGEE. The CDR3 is CASSVGDRHYEQYF. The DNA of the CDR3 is TGTGCCAGCAGCGTAGGGGACAGACACTACGAGCAGTACTTC.

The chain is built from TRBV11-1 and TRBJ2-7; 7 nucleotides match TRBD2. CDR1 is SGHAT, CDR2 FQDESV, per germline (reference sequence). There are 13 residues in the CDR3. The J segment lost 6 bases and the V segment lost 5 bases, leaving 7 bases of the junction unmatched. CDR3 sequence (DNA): TGTGCCAGCAGCCTTGAGACTAGCACCGAGCAGTACTTC. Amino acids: CASSLETSTEQYF.

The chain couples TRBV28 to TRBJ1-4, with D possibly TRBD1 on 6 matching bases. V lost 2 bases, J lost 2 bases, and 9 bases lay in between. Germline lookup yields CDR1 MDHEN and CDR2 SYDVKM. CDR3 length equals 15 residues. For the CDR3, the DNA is TGTGCCAGCAGTTTAATAACAGGGACTAATGAAAAACTGTTTTTT. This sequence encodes CASSLITGTNEKLFF.

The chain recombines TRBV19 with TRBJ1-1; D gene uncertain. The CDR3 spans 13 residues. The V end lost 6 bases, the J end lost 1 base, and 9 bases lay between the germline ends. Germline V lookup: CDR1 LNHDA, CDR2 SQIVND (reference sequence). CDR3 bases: TGTGCCAGTAGCCCCGACTGGAACACTGAAGCTTTCTTT. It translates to CASSPDWNTEAFF.

The CDR3 reads CASSLTNMNTEAFF. The DNA of the CDR3 is TGTGCCAGCAGCTTAACTAACATGAACACTGAAGCTTTCTTT. V and J are TRBV7-3 and TRBJ1-1; D is unresolved. Germline CDR1 SGHTA, CDR2 FQGTGA. Trimming took off 0 bases at V and 0 bases at J, with 5 bases between the two ends. The CDR3 consists of 14 residues. The full variable domain, with the rest looked up from reference TRBV7-3 and TRBJ1-1, is GAGVSQTPSNKVTEKGKYVELRCDPISGHTALYWYRQSLGQGPEFLIYFQGTGAADDSGLPNDRFFAVRPEGSVSTLKIQRTERGDSAVYLCASSLTNMNTEAFFGQGTRLTVV.